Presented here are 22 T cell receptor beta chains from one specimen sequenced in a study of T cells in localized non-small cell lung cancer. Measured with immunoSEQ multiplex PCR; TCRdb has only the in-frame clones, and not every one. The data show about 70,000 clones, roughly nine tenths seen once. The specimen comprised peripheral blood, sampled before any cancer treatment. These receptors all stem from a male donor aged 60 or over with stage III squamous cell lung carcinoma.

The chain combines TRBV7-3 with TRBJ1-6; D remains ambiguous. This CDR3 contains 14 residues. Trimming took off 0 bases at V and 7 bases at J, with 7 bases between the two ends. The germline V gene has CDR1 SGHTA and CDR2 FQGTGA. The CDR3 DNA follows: TGTGCCAGCAGCTTAACCCCCCGAAATTCACCCCTCCACTTT. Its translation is CASSLTPRNSPLHF. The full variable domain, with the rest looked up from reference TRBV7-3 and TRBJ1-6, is GAGVSQTPSNKVTEKGKYVELRCDPISGHTALYWYRQSLGQGPEFLIYFQGTGAADDSGLPNDRFFAVRPEGSVSTLKIQRTERGDSAVYLCASSLTPRNSPLHFGNGTRLTVT.

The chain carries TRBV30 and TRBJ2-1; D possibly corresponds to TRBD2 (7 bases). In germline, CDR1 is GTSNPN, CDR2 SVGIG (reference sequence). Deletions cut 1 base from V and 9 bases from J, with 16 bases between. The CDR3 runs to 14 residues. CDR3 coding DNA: TGTGCCTGGAGTGGGTGGGGGGGCCGGACTGAGCAGTTCTTC. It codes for CAWSGWGGRTEQFF. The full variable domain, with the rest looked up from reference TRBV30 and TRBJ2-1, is SQTIHQWPATLVQPVGSPLSLECTVEGTSNPNLYWYRQAAGRGLQLLFYSVGIGQISSEVPQNLSASRPQDRQFILSSKKLLLSDSGFYLCAWSGWGGRTEQFFGPGTRLTVL.

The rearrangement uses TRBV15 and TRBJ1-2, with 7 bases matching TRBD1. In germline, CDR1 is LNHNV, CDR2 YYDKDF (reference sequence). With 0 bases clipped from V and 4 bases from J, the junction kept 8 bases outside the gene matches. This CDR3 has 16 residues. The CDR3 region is CATSRDPGQSSYGYTF. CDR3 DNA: TGTGCCACCAGCAGAGATCCGGGACAGAGCAGCTATGGCTACACCTTC.

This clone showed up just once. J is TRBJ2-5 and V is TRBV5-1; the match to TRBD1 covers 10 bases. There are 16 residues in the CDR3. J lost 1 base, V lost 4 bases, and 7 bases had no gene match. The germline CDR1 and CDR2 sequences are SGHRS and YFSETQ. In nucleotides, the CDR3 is TGCGCCAGCAGCCCGGGACAGGGGACGCGCCAAGAGACCCAGTACTTC. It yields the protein CASSPGQGTRQETQYF.

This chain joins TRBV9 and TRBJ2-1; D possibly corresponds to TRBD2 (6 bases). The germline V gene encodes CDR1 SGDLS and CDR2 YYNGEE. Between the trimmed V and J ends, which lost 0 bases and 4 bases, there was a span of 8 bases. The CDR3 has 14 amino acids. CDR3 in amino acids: CASSVDGRYNEQFF. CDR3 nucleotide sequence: TGTGCCAGCAGCGTAGATGGGAGGTACAATGAGCAGTTCTTC.

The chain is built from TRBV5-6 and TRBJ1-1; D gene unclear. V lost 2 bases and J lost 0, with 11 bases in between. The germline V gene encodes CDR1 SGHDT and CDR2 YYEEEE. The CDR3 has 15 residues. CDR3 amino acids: CASSFGAAMNTEAFF. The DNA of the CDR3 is TGTGCCAGCAGCTTTGGAGCAGCTATGAACACTGAAGCTTTCTTT.

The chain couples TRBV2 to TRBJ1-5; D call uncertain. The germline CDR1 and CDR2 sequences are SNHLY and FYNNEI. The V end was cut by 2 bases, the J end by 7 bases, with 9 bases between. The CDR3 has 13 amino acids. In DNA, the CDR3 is TGTGCCAGCAGTGAATACGTCAGCCAGCCCCAGCATTTT. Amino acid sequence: CASSEYVSQPQHF.

CDR3 in DNA: TGTGCCAGCAGCTCCCGCCCCCCTCACAATGAGCAGTTCTTC. Amino acid sequence: CASSSRPPHNEQFF. The J gene is TRBJ2-1, the V gene TRBV12-1. TRBV12-1 is given as a pseudogene. The length of the CDR3 is 14 residues.

The CDR3 loop is CASSATEAYEQYF. For the CDR3, the DNA is TGTGCCAGCAGCGCAACAGAAGCCTACGAGCAGTACTTC. The gene calls are TRBV11-2 and TRBJ2-7; no firm D call. The CDR3 sequence is 13 residues long. V was pared by 5 bases and J by 2 bases, with 10 bases between. Looked up from germline, CDR1 is SGHAT and CDR2 is FQNNGV.

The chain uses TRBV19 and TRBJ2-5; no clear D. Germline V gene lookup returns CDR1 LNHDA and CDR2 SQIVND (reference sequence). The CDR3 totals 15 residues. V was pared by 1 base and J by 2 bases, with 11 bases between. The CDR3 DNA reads TGTGCCAGTAGTATAGGCAGATCCGATCAAGAGACCCAGTACTTC. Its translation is CASSIGRSDQETQYF.

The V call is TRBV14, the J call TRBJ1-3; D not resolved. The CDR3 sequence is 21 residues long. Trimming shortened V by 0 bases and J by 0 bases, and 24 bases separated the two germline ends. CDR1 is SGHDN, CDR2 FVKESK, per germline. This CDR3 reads CASSQDRLNPLLPFSGNTIYF. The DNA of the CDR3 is TGTGCCAGCAGCCAAGATCGGTTGAACCCACTCCTCCCATTCTCTGGAAACACCATATATTTT.

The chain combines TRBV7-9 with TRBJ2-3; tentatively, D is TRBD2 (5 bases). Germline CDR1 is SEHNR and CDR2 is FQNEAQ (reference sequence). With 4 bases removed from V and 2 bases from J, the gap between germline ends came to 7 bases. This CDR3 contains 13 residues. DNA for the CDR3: TGTGCCAGCAGCTCGGGGTACACAGATACGCAGTATTTT. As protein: CASSSGYTDTQYF.

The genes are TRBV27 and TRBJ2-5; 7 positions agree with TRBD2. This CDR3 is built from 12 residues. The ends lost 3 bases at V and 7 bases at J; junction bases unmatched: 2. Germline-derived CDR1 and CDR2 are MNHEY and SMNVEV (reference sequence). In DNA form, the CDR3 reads TGTGCCAGCAGTTTTCCGGGGGGGACCCAGTACTTC. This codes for CASSFPGGTQYF.

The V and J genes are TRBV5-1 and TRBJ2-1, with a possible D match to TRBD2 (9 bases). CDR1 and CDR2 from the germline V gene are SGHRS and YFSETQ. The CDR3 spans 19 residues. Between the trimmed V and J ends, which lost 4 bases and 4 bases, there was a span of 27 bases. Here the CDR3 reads CASSAAGGARTSEYNEQFF. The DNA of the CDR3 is TGCGCCAGCAGCGCGGCAGGGGGCGCAAGGACTAGCGAGTACAATGAGCAGTTCTTC.

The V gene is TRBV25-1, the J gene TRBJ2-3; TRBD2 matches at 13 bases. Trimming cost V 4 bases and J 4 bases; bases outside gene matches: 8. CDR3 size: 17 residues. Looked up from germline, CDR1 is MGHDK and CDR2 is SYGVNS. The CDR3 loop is CASSGGTSGVMADTQYF. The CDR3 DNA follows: TGTGCCAGCAGTGGGGGGACTAGCGGGGTTATGGCAGATACGCAGTATTTT.

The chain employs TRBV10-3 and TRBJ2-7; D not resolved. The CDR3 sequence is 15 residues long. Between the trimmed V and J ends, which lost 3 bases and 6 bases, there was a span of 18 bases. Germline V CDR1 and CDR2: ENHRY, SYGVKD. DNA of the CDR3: TGTGCCATCAGTGATAATCGCGGCGCGGAAGCCGAGCAGTACGTC. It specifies CAISDNRGAEAEQYV.

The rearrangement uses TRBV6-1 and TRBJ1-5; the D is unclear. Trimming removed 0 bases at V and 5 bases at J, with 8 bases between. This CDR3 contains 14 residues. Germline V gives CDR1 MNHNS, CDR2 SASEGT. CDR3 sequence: CASSEARTYQPQHF. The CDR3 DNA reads TGTGCCAGCAGTGAAGCGCGAACGTATCAGCCCCAGCATTTT.

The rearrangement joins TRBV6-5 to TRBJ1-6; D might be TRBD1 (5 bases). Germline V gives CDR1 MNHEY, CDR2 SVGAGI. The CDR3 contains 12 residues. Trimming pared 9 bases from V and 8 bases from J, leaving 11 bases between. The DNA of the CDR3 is TGTGCCAGTGGGACGATTTATTCACCCCTCCACTTT. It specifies CASGTIYSPLHF.

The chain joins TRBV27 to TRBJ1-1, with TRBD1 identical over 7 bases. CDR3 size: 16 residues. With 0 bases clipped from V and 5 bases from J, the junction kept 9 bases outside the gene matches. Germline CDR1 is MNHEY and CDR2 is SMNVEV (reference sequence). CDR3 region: CASSLSISGGDTEAFF. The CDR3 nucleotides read TGTGCCAGCAGTTTATCGATCTCAGGGGGAGATACTGAAGCTTTCTTT.

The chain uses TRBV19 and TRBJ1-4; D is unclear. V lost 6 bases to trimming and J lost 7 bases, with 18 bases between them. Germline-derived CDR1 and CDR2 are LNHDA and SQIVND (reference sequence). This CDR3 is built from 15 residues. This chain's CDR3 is CASSRADHTAEKLFF. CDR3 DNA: TGTGCCAGTAGCCGGGCCGATCACACGGCTGAAAAACTGTTTTTT.

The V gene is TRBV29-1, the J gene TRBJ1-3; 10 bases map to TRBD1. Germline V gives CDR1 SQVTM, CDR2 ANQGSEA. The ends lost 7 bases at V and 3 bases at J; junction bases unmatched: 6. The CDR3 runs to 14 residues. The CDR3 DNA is TGCAGCGGGAGGGACAGGGGAGATGGAAACACCATATATTTT. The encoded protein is CSGRDRGDGNTIYF.

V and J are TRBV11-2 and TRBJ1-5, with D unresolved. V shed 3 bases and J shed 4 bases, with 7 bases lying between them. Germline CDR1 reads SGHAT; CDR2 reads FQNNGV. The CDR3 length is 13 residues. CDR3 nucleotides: TGTGCCAGCAGCTTGAGAGATAATCAGCCCCAGCATTTT. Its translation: CASSLRDNQPQHF.